This TCR beta chain was recovered during a study of blood T cells in healthy people across ages. The CDR3 loop spans 15 amino acids. Germline loops: CDR1 MGHDK, CDR2 SYGVNS. V lost 1 base to trimming and J lost 4 bases, with 11 bases between them. A second PCR of about 7 to 12 cycles used a sample-barcoded 5' primer and a J-beta primer mix. Every cDNA molecule carried a tag from a template-switch adaptor bearing 12 random nucleotides. TCRdb reprocessed the 5' RACE reads via MiXCR and lists one record per CDR3 protein. The sample lists 1.2 million to 1.5 million distinct CDR3 sequences, 42% seen once, with approximately 7.9% in the top ten. Each sample had at least 6 million PBMCs isolated.

The chain links TRBV25-1 to TRBJ2-4; TRBD2 is a possible D gene (6 bases). The sequence came from a woman under 30 in good health. Source material: blood. The CDR3: CASSEWGVAKNIQYF. The CDR3 DNA is TGTGCCAGCAGTGAATGGGGGGTGGCAAAAAACATTCAGTACTTC.